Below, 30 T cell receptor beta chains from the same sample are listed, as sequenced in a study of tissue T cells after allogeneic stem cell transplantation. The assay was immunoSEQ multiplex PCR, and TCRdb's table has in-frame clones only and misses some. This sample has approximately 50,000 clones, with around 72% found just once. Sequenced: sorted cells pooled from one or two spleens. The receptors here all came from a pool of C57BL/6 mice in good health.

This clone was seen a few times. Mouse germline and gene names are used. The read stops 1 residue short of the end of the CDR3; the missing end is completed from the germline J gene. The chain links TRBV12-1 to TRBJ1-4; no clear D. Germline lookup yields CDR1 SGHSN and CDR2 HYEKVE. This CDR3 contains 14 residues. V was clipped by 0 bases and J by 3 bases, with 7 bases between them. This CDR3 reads CASSLGRTNERLFF. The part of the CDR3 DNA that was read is TGTGCCAGCTCTCTCGGGCGGACCAACGAAAGATTATTT. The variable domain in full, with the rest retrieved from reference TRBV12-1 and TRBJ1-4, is DSGVVQSPRHIIKEKGGRSVLTCIPISGHSNVVWYQQTLGKELKFLIQHYEKVERDKGFLPSRFSVQQFDDYHSEMNMSALELEDSAMYFCASSLGRTNERLFFGHGTKLSVL.

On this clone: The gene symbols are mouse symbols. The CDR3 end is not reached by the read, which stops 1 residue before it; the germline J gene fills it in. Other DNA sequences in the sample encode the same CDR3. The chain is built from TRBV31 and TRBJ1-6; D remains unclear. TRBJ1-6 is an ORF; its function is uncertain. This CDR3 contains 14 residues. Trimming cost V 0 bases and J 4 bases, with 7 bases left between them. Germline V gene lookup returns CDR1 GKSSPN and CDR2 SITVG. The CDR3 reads CAWSLQGYNSPLYF. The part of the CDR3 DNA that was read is TGTGCCTGGAGTCTACAAGGATATAATTCGCCCCTCTAC.

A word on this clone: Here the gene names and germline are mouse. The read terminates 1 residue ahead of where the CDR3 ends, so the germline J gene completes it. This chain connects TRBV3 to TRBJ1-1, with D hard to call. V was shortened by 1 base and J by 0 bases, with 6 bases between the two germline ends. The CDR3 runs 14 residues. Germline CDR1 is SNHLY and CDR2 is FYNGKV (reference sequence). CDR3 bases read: TGTGCCAGCAGCTTAGTCAGATCAAACACAGAAGTCTTC. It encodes CASSLVRSNTEVF. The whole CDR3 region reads CASSLVRSNTEVFF.

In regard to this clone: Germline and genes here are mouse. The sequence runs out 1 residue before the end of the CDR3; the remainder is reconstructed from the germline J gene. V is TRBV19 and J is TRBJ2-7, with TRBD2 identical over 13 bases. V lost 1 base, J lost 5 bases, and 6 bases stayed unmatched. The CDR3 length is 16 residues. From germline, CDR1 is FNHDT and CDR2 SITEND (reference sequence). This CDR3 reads CASSITGLGGRDEQYF. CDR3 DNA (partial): TGTGCCAGCAGTATAACCGGACTGGGGGGGCGCGATGAACAGTAC.

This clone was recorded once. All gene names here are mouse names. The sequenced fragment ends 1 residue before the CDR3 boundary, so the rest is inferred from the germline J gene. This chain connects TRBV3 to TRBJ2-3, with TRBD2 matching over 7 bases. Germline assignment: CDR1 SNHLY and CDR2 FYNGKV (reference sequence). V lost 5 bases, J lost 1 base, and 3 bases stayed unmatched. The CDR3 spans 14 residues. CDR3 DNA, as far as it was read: TGTGCCAGCAGCCCCGACTGGGGTGCAGAAACGCTGTAT. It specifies CASSPDWGAETLY. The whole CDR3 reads CASSPDWGAETLYF.

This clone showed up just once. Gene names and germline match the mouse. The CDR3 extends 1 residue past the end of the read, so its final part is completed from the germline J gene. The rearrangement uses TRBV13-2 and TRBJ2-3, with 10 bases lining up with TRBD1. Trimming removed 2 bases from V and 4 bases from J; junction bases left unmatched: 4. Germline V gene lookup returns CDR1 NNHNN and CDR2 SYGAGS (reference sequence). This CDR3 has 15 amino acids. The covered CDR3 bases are TGTGCCAGCGGTGAGCCGGGACAGGGGACAGAAACGCTGTAT. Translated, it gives CASGEPGQGTETLY. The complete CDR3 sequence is CASGEPGQGTETLYF.

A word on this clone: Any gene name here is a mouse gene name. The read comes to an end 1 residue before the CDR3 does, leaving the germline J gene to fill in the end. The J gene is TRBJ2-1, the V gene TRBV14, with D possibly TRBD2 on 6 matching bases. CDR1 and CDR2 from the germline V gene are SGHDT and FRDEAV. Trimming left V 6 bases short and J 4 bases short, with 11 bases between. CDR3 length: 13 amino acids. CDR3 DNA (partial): TGTGCCAGCAAAGGGACTAGTTATGCTGAGCAGTTC. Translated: CASKGTSYAEQF. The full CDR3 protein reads CASKGTSYAEQFF.

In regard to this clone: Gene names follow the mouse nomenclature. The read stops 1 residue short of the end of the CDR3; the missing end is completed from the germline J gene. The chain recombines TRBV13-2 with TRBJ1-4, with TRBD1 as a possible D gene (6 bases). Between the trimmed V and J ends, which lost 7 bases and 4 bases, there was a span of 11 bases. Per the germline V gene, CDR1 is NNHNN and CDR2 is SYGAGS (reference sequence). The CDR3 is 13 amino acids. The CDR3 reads CASTGTLNERLFF. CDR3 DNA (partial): TGTGCCAGCACCGGGACACTCAACGAAAGATTATTT.

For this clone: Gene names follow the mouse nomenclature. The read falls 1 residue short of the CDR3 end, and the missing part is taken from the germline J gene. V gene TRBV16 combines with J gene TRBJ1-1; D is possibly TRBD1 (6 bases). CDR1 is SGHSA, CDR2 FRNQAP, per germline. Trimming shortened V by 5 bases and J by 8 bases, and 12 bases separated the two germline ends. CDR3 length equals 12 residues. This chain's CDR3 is CASSPWGAEVFF. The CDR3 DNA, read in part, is TGTGCAAGCAGCCCCTGGGGGGCCGAAGTCTTC.

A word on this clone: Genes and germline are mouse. The chain's CDR3 is CASSFGTGGNSDYTF. Incomplete CDR3 DNA: TGTGCTAGCAGTTTTGGGACAGGGGGGAACTCCGACTACACC. The rearrangement links TRBV29 to TRBJ1-2; 11 positions match TRBD1. The read ends 1 residue shy of where the CDR3 ends; the end is completed using the germline J gene. The CDR3 has 15 amino acids. J lost 2 bases, V lost 3 bases, and 2 bases had no gene match. The germline CDR1 and CDR2 sequences are MSHET and SYDVDS.

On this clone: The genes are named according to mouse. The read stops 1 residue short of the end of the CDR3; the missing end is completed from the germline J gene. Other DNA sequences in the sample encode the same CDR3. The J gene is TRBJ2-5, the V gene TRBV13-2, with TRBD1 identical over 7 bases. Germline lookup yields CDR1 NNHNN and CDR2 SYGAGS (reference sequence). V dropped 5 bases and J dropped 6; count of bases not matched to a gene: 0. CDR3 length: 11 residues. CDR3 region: CASGDRDTQYF. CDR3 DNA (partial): TGTGCCAGCGGGGACAGGGACACCCAGTAC.

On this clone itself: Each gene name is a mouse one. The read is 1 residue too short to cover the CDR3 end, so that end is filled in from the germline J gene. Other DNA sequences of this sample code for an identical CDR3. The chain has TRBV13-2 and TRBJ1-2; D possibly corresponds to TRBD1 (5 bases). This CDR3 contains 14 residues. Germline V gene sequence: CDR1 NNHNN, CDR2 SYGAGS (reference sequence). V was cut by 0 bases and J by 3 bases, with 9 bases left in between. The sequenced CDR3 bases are TGTGCCAGCGGTGATGCAGGGTTGGACTCCGACTACACC. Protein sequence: CASGDAGLDSDYT. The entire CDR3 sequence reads CASGDAGLDSDYTF.

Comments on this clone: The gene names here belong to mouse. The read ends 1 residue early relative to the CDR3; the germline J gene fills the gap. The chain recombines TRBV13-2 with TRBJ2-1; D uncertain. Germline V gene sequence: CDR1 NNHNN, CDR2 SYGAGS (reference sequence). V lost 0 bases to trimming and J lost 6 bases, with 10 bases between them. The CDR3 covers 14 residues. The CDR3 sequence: CASGDGGGGAEQFF. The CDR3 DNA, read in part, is TGTGCCAGCGGTGATGGGGGTGGAGGTGCTGAGCAGTTC.

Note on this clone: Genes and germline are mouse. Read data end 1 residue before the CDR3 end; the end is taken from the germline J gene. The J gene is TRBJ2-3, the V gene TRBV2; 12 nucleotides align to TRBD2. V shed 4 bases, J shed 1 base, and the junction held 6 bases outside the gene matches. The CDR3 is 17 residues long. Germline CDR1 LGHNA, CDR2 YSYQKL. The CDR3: CASSPQTGGAGAETLYF. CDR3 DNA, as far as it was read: TGTGCCAGCAGCCCCCAGACTGGGGGGGCTGGTGCAGAAACGCTGTAT.

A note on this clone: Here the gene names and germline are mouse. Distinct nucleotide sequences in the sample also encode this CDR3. CDR3 region: CASSRLGNYAEQFF. The CDR3 DNA, read in part, is TGTGCCAGCAGTAGACTGGGGAACTATGCTGAGCAGTTC. The rearrangement links TRBV19 to TRBJ2-1; TRBD2 agrees at 8 bases. The read ends 1 residue shy of where the CDR3 ends; the end is completed using the germline J gene. V lost 3 bases and J lost 1; bases outside the gene matches: 0. Germline values: CDR1 FNHDT, CDR2 SITEND (reference sequence). The CDR3 consists of 14 residues.

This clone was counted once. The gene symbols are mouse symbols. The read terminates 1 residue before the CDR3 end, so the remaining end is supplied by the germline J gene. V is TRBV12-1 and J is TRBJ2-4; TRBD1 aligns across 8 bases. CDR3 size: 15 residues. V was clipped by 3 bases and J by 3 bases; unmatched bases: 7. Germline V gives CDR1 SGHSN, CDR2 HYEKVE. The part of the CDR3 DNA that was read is TGTGCCAGCTCTGCCGACAGGGGTGGACAAAACACCTTGTAC. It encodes CASSADRGGQNTLY. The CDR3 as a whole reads CASSADRGGQNTLYF. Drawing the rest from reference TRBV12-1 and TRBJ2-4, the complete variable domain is DSGVVQSPRHIIKEKGGRSVLTCIPISGHSNVVWYQQTLGKELKFLIQHYEKVERDKGFLPSRFSVQQFDDYHSEMNMSALELEDSAMYFCASSADRGGQNTLYFGAGTRLSVL.

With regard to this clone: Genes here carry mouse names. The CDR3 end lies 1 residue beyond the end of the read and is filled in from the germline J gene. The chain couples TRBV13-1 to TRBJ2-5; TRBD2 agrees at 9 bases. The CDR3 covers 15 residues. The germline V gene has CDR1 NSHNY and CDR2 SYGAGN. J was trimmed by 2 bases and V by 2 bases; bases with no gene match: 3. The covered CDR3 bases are TGTGCCAGCAGTGACCCTGGGGGGGTCCAAGACACCCAGTAC. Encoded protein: CASSDPGGVQDTQY. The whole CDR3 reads CASSDPGGVQDTQYF.

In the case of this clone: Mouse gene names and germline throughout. The CDR3 sequence: CASSIVDISQNTLYF. The sequenced CDR3 bases are TGTGCCAGCAGTATAGTGGACATTAGTCAAAACACCTTGTAC. This sequence joins TRBV19 and TRBJ2-4, with D possibly TRBD1 on 5 matching bases. The CDR3 end falls 1 residue outside the read, so it is completed with the germline J gene. V lost 0 bases and J 0 bases, leaving 8 bases between the germline ends. The CDR3 spans 15 residues. Germline CDR1 is FNHDT and CDR2 is SITEND (reference sequence). The entire variable domain, with the rest obtained from reference TRBV19 and TRBJ2-4, is as follows: GGIITQTPKFLIGQEGQKLTLKCQQNFNHDTMYWYRQDSGKGLRLIYYSITENDLQKGDLSEGYDASREKKSSFSLTVTSAQKNEMAVFLCASSIVDISQNTLYFGAGTRLSVL.

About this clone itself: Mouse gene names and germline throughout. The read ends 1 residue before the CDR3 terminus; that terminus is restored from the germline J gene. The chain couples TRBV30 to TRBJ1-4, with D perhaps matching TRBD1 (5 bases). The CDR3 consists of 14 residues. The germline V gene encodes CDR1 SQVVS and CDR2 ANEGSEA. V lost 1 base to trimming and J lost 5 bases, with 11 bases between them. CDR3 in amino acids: CSSRGEGRNERLFF. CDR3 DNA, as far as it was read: TGTAGTTCTAGAGGGGAGGGGAGGAACGAAAGATTATTT.

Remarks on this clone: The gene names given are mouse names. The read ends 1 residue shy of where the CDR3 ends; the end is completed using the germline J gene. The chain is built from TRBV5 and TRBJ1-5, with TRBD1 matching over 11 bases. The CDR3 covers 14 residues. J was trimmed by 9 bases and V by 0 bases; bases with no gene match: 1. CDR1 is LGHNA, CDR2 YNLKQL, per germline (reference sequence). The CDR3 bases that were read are TGTGCCAGCAGCCAAGAGGGACAGGGGGGGGCTCCGCTT. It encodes CASSQEGQGGAPL. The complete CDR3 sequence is CASSQEGQGGAPLF.

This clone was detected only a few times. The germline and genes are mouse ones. Incomplete CDR3 DNA: TGTGCCAGCAGCGAATCCTATGAACAGTAC. The encoded protein is CASSESYEQY. The whole CDR3 protein reads CASSESYEQYF. The chain has TRBV4 and TRBJ2-7; no reliable D call. The DNA ends 1 residue before the CDR3 does, and the rest of the CDR3 is filled in from the germline J gene. V lost 5 bases and J 1 base, leaving 3 bases between the germline ends. This CDR3 is built from 11 residues. Germline assignment: CDR1 LGHDT and CDR2 YNNKQL (reference sequence).

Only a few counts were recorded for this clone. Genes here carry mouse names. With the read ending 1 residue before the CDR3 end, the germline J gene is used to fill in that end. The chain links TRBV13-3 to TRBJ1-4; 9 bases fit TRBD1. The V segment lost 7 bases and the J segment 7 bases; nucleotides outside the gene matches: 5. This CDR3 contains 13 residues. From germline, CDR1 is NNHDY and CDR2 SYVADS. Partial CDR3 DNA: TGTGCCAGCCGGGACAGGGATATCGAAAGATTATTT. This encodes CASRDRDIERLF. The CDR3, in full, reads CASRDRDIERLFF.

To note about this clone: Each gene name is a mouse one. The CDR3 DNA, read in part, is TGCACCTGCAGTGAGACAGGGGATTCTGGAAATACGCTCTAT. Encoded protein: CTCSETGDSGNTLY. The complete CDR3 protein is CTCSETGDSGNTLYF. The J gene is TRBJ1-3, the V gene TRBV1; 8 bases are a match to TRBD1. The read ends 1 residue before the CDR3 terminus; that terminus is restored from the germline J gene. Germline V gene data show CDR1 as NSQYPW and CDR2 as LRSPGD (reference sequence). Trimming cost V 4 bases and J 0 bases; bases outside gene matches: 2. The CDR3 extends over 15 amino acids.

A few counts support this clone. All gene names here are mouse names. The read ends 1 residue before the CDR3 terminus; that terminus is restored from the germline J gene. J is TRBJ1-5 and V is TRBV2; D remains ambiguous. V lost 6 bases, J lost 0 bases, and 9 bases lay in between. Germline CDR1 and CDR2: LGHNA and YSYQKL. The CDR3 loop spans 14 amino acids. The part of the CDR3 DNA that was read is TGTGCCAGCAGTCCCGGGATTAACAACCAGGCTCCGCTT. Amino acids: CASSPGINNQAPL. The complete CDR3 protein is CASSPGINNQAPLF.

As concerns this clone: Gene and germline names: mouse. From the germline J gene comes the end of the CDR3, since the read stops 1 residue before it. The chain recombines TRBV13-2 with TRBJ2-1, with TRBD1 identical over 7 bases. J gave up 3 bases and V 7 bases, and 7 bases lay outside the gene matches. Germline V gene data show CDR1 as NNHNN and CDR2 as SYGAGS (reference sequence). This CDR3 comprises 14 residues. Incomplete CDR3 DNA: TGTGCCAGCTCTCCCCGGGACAGCTATGCTGAGCAGTTC. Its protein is CASSPRDSYAEQF. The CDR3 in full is CASSPRDSYAEQFF.

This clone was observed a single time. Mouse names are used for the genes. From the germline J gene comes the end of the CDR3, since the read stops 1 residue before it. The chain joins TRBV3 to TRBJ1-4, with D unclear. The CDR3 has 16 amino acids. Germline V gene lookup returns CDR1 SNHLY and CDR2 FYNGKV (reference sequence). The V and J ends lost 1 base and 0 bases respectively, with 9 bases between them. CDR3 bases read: TGTGCCAGCAGCTTAGGCCAGAAAATTTCCAACGAAAGATTATTT. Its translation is CASSLGQKISNERLF. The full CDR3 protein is CASSLGQKISNERLFF.

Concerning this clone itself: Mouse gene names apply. CDR3 DNA, as far as it was read: TGTGCCTGGTCCGGGACAGGGAACAACGAAAGATTATTT. Translated: CAWSGTGNNERLF. The entire CDR3 is CAWSGTGNNERLFF. The gene calls are TRBV31 and TRBJ1-4; TRBD1 matches 9 bases. The read comes to an end 1 residue before the CDR3 does, leaving the germline J gene to fill in the end. The V gene's germline CDR1 is GKSSPN and CDR2 SITVG. CDR3 length: 14 residues. V was clipped by 5 bases and J by 4 bases; unmatched bases: 5.

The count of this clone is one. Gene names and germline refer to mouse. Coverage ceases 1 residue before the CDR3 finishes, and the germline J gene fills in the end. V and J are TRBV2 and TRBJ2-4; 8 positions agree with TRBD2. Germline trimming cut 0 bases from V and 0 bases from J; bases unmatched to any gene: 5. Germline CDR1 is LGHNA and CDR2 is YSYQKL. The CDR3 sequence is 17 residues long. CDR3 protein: CASSQENWGSSQNTLYF. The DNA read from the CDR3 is TGTGCCAGCAGCCAAGAAAACTGGGGGTCTAGTCAAAACACCTTGTAC.

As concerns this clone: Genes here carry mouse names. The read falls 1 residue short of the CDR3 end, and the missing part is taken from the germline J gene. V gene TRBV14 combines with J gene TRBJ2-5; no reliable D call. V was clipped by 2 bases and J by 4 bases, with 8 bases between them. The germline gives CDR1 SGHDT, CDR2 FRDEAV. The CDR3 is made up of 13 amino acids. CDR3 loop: CASSFLGKDTQYF. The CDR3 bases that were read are TGTGCCAGCAGTTTTTTAGGGAAAGACACCCAGTAC.

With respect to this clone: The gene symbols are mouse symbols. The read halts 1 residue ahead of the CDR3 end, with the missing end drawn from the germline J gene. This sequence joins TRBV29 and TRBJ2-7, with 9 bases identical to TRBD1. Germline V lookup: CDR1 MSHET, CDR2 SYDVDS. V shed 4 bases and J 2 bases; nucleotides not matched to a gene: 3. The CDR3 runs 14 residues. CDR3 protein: CASSWGQGTYEQYF. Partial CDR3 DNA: TGTGCTAGCAGTTGGGGACAGGGAACCTATGAACAGTAC.